The clone carrying this TCR beta chain was seen many times. The antigen is not known. The data originate from a study of T cells in Graves' hyperthyroidism and ophthalmopathy. Study observations and caveats: The majority of expanded thyroid clonotypes above 0.001 also appeared in blood. It was a median around 6 months before onset that the model predicted ophthalmopathy.

Germline V gives CDR1 SGHKS, CDR2 YYEKEE (reference sequence). V was trimmed by 4 bases and J by 2 bases, leaving 13 bases between them. The CDR3 covers 15 residues. Used for diagnoses were clinical symptoms, serum thyroxine and TRAb, thyroid ultrasound and orbital computed tomography. There were TCR beta CDR3 regions amplified from RNA transcripts. When the TCR CDR3 underwent first-round RT-PCR, the HTBI primer set was used. From the multiplex PCR reads, TCRdb called clonotypes with MiXCR, one entry per CDR3 protein. The data hold roughly 570,000 distinct CDR3 sequences, with more than 45% observed a single time.

The V gene is TRBV5-5, the J gene TRBJ1-5; D unclear. The specimen was peripheral blood or thyroid tissue (not recorded which). This TCR was recovered from a woman aged 18-29 years with Graves' hyperthyroidism. CDR3 amino acids: CASSRQVGGNQPQHF. The CDR3 nucleotides are TGTGCCAGCAGCCGGCAGGTTGGAGGCAATCAGCCCCAGCATTTT.